The source of this T cell receptor beta chain is a study of T cell changes during pregnancy in multiple sclerosis. Sequencing was performed with immunoSEQ multiplex PCR; in TCRdb, only in-frame clones are kept and a portion is missing. The table lists 39,000 or so clones, approximately 91% of them singletons, with 9% to 14% in the top ten. This CDR3 has 15 residues. V dropped 3 bases and J dropped 0 bases, with 7 bases sitting between them. CDR1 and CDR2 (germline): SGDLS, YYNGEE. The source was CD8+ T cells from peripheral blood mononuclear cells, collected after pregnancy. This clonotype originated in a female donor with multiple sclerosis, enrolled in a pregnancy study. This chain links TRBV9 with TRBJ2-6, with D possibly being TRBD1 (5 bases). CDR3 residues: CASSATGSGANVLTF. The CDR3 nucleotides are TGTGCCAGCAGCGCAACAGGCTCTGGGGCCAACGTCCTGACTTTC.